This TCR beta chain derives from a study of technical replicates of blood from a handful of donors. Method: immunoSEQ multiplex PCR; TCRdb's copy keeps in-frame clones and lacks some. Of about 50,000 clones listed, 95% to 97% are singletons. The CDR3 has 18 amino acids. Germline CDR1 and CDR2: SGHAT and FQNNGV. V lost 0 bases, J lost 4 bases, and 10 bases stayed unmatched. Sequences were obtained from T cells isolated from PBMCs. The receptor comes from a human donor in good health. This rearrangement joins TRBV11-2 to TRBJ2-1; the match to TRBD2 covers 9 bases. CDR3 protein: CASSLDRAGGHPYNEQFF. CDR3 bases: TGTGCCAGCAGCTTAGATCGGGCGGGAGGGCACCCATACAATGAGCAGTTCTTC.